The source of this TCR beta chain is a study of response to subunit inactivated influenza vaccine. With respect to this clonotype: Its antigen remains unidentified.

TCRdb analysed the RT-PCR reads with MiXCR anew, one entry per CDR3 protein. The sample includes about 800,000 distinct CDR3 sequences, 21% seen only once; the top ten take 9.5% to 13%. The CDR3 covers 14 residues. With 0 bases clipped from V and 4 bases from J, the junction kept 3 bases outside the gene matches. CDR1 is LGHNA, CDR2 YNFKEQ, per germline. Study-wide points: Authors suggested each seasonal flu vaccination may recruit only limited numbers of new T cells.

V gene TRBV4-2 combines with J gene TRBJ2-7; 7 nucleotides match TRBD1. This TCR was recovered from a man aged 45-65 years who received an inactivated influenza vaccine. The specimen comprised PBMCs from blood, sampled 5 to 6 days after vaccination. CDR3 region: CASSQETGEYEQYF. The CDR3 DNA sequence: TGTGCCAGCAGCCAAGAAACAGGGGAGTACGAGCAGTACTTC.